This T cell receptor (beta chain) emerged from a study of early T cells in non-severe SARS-CoV-2 infection (dated by TCRdb to 2020 to 2023). For the wider study: TCR sequencing used bulk RNA from unsorted whole blood, so alpha and beta chains could not be paired.

The library relied on 5' RACE. TCRdb lists the instrument as NextSeq 500. The TCR library protocol attached unique molecular identifiers to individual cDNA molecules to correct for sequencing error and PCR bias. TCR alpha and beta chains were both sequenced, and the abundances of alpha and beta sequences in each sample were closely correlated with each other. Regarding the original processing steps: Decombinator V4 was used to annotate the V gene, J gene and CDR3 of the TCR sequences. Expanded TCRs were defined as changing significantly between any two time points under a Poisson model with p below 0.0001. TCR abundances were normalised to the total number of TCRs sequenced per sample and were expressed as counts per million. MAIT TCRs were defined by TRAV1-2 paired with TRAJ12, TRAJ20 or TRAJ33, and iNKT TCRs by TRAV10 paired with TRAJ18. VDJdb, accessed 1 November 2021, was searched for CMV, EBV and SARS-CoV-2 annotated TCRs, with TCRs annotated for multiple antigens excluded. The public reads were run again by TCRdb, first through fastp at Q25 and then through MiXCR, and only productive beta chains were kept. Entries are consolidated by CDR3 protein sequence, retaining the most common genes and DNA. The V and J calls shown here were made by TCRdb, not taken from the authors' results. This sample holds around 81,000 distinct CDR3 sequences; 14% were observed only once. 9.5% to 12% of the sample comes from the top ten.

Study-wide findings and limitations: VDJdb matching was skewed toward anti-spike CD8 responses, so virus-specific expansions were likely underestimated and private and CD4 specificities were missed.

The CDR3 runs 11 residues from the cysteine to the phenylalanine. Only the CDR3 DNA stays, 33 bases, in frame from base 1. Based on the germline V gene, the CDR1 and CDR2 sequences are SGHTA and FQGTGA. Relative to germline, V is 5 bases shorter and J is 7 bases shorter, with 8 bases between their ends. About this clonotype itself: What this receptor recognizes is not known. Within one base of it there is no much larger clone, and no base qualities were kept.

Set within a cohort of healthcare workers in London, UK, this nested case-control study involved weekly PCR testing of nasopharyngeal swabs along with blood sampling. Between 23 and 31 March 2020, the week of the UK lockdown, healthcare workers were enrolled and then followed up weekly for as long as 16 weeks. The origin of this receptor is an adult who was a healthcare worker with PCR-confirmed SARS-CoV-2 infection or an uninfected control (not recorded which). The V and J genes are TRBV7-3 and TRBJ1-1, with a tentative D gene TRBD1 over 6 matching bases. Sequenced input: whole blood. The CDR3 loop reads CASSGGGEAFF. The nucleotide sequence is given as TGTGCCAGCAGCGGGGGCGGTGAAGCTTTCTTT.